One sample yielded the 11 T cell receptor beta chains listed below, sequenced in a study of regulatory T cells in long-lasting Graves disease. iRepertoire HTBI primers and Arm-PCR of CDR3 regions built TCR beta libraries. TCRdb independently ran MiXCR on the multiplex PCR reads; one entry per CDR3 protein. The table includes about 500,000 distinct CDR3 sequences, roughly 16% detected once. The time point was: newly diagnosed GD, antithyroid drugs for less than 3 months. The authors made the TCR library using RNA they extracted from PBMCs. The same data also went into a second study, on T cells in Graves' hyperthyroidism and ophthalmopathy.

The source material was peripheral blood mononuclear cells (PBMCs), sampled at new diagnosis, from a patient treated with antithyroid drugs. The receptor set was obtained from a man aged 35 to 55 with Graves disease.

This clonotype was seen only a few times. The rearrangement links TRBV5-1 to TRBJ2-3, with a weak D call TRBD2 (5 bases). Trimming removed 2 bases from V and 2 bases from J, with 12 bases in between. CDR3 length equals 15 residues. The germline CDR1 and CDR2 sequences are SGHRS and YFSETQ. This chain's CDR3 is CASSLNTRDTDTQYF. The CDR3 DNA is TGCGCCAGCAGCTTAAATACCCGGGACACAGATACGCAGTATTTT.

This clonotype showed up many times. The chain carries TRBV12-3 or TRBV12-4 and TRBJ1-5; D is undetermined. This CDR3 is built from 16 residues. Trimming took off 3 bases at V and 0 bases at J, with 12 bases between the two ends. CDR3 sequence: CASSLIIGPSNQPQHF. The CDR3 bases are TGTGCCAGCAGTTTGATTATCGGGCCTAGCAATCAGCCCCAGCATTTT.

This clonotype was recorded at least ten times. The DNA for the CDR3 is TGCGCCAGCAATGGGGGAGAGGGCACTGAGCAGTTCTTC. This codes for CASNGGEGTEQFF. The J gene is TRBJ2-1, the V gene TRBV5-1; D possibly uses TRBD1 or TRBD2 (5 bases each). Looked up from germline, CDR1 is SGHRS and CDR2 is YFSETQ. With 6 bases removed from V and 9 bases from J, the gap between germline ends came to 16 bases. This CDR3 comprises 13 residues.

This clonotype was counted at least ten times. CDR3 in amino acids: CASSPRRGTDTQYF. CDR3 nucleotide sequence: TGTGCCAGCAGCCCCCGTCGCGGGACAGATACGCAGTATTTT. The genes are TRBV7-3 and TRBJ2-3; a possible D gene is TRBD2 (5 bases). The CDR3 is made up of 14 amino acids. Trimming took off 5 bases at V and 3 bases at J, with 12 bases between the two ends. CDR1 and CDR2 from the germline V gene are SGHTA and FQGTGA. The entire variable domain, with the rest obtained from reference TRBV7-3 and TRBJ2-3, is as follows: GAGVSQTPSNKVTEKGKYVELRCDPISGHTALYWYRQSLGQGPEFLIYFQGTGAADDSGLPNDRFFAVRPEGSVSTLKIQRTERGDSAVYLCASSPRRGTDTQYFGPGTRLTVL.

A remark on this clonotype: Given a much more abundant clone one base away, this may be a read error. The chain has TRBV6-9 and TRBJ2-7, with D unclear. CDR1 and CDR2 (germline): MNHGY, SVAAGI. The CDR3 consists of 16 residues. The ends were cut back, 3 bases at V and 7 bases at J, with 22 bases in the middle. The CDR3 DNA is TGTGCCAGCAGTTACTCACTCCCAGAGCAAGGAATAGAGCAGTACTTC. Translating it yields CASSYSLPEQGIEQYF.

This sequence joins TRBV30 and TRBJ2-7; TRBD1 aligns across 10 bases. Trimming took 5 bases from V and 3 from J; bases not matched to a gene: 10. CDR1 and CDR2 from the germline V gene are GTSNPN and SVGIG (reference sequence). The CDR3 length is 15 residues. CDR3 sequence (DNA): TGTGCCTGGGCTTACCGGGACAGGGGTTACTACGAGCAGTACTTC. As protein: CAWAYRDRGYYEQYF. The full variable domain, with the rest looked up from reference TRBV30 and TRBJ2-7, is SQTIHQWPATLVQPVGSPLSLECTVEGTSNPNLYWYRQAAGRGLQLLFYSVGIGQISSEVPQNLSASRPQDRQFILSSKKLLLSDSGFYLCAWAYRDRGYYEQYFGPGTRLTVT.

The chain is built from TRBV6-2 or TRBV6-3 and TRBJ1-2, with a tentative D call TRBD1 (6 bases). CDR3 size: 13 residues. Looked up from germline, CDR1 is MNHEY and CDR2 is SVGEGT. Trimming stripped 4 bases from V and 3 bases from J, with 9 bases between. CDR3 nucleotide sequence: TGTGCCAGCAGTTTTCGGACAGACTATGGCTACACCTTC. Amino acid sequence: CASSFRTDYGYTF.

This clonotype came up many times. This chain connects TRBV10-1 to TRBJ2-1; 7 nucleotides align to TRBD2. Germline V gives CDR1 WNHNN, CDR2 SYGVQD (reference sequence). V lost 6 bases and J lost 5; bases outside the gene matches: 10. The CDR3 loop spans 15 amino acids. CDR3 amino acids: CASSSGRLMDNEQFF. The CDR3 nucleotides are TGCGCCAGCAGCTCCGGGAGGTTGATGGACAATGAGCAGTTCTTC.

This clonotype was found many times. The rearrangement joins TRBV20-1 to TRBJ2-7; 9 bases agree with TRBD2. Germline V CDR1 and CDR2: DFQATT, SNEGSKA (reference sequence). V lost 6 bases and J lost 0; bases outside the gene matches: 9. This CDR3 contains 15 residues. The CDR3, as DNA: TGCAGTGCCACGCCAAATAGCGGGAGCTCCTACGAGCAGTACTTC. Translating gives CSATPNSGSSYEQYF.

Note on this clonotype: Given a much more abundant clone one base away, this may be a read error. The chain has TRBV28 and TRBJ2-2, with 7 nucleotides matching TRBD1. V was clipped by 9 bases and J by 6 bases; unmatched bases: 16. The CDR3 consists of 16 residues. The germline V gene has CDR1 MDHEN and CDR2 SYDVKM. The CDR3 DNA sequence: TGTGCCAGTACGAAGGTCGACAGGGTGCCGTCCGGGGAGCTGTTTTTT. It encodes CASTKVDRVPSGELFF.

This clonotype was counted ten times or more. The rearrangement joins TRBV12-3 or TRBV12-4 to TRBJ2-2; D is undetermined. The CDR3 is made up of 12 amino acids. Trimming took off 6 bases at V and 6 bases at J, with 8 bases between the two ends. Written as DNA, the CDR3 is TGTGCCAGCAGCTTAAGCGCCGGGGAGCTGTTTTTT. This sequence encodes CASSLSAGELFF.